The entry below gives a single T cell receptor beta chain sequence along with its context. Its antigen is unidentified. PCR used 60 Vbeta primers and 13 Jbeta primers. Measured with immunoSEQ multiplex PCR; TCRdb has only the in-frame clones, and not every one. This table holds approximately 120,000 clones, around 82% found once. The data belong to a study of cytomegalovirus exposure and HLA in healthy donors. Findings and caveats of the study: Many donors shared some public TCRs, even though most TCR sequences were rare. Rates of TCR association differed by HLA locus in a later analysis, with DRB1 highest and HLA-C lowest. Further analysis, carried out later, found HLA-associated TCR beta chains more clonally expanded than equally common other chains.

The receptor was derived from a man aged 30 to 39 in good health and CMV-seropositive. Sequencing used PBMCs.

In DNA form, the CDR3 reads TGCGCCAGCAGCTTGGGGCTAGCGGGAGAGACCCAGTACTTC. Amino acids: CASSLGLAGETQYF. The chain has TRBV5-1 and TRBJ2-5; 8 bases fit TRBD2. The germline CDR1 and CDR2 sequences are SGHRS and YFSETQ. With 0 bases clipped from V and 4 bases from J, the junction kept 2 bases outside the gene matches. The CDR3 sequence is 14 residues long.